A single sample gave rise to the 7 T cell receptor beta chains below, sequenced in a study of shared clonotypes between healthy human individuals. The assay was immunoSEQ multiplex PCR, and TCRdb's table has in-frame clones only and misses some. The sample records under 650,000 clones, about 96% being singletons. Sequenced material: naive CD4+ T cells sorted from blood. Specified subset: CD45RA+ positively selected. Every receptor here comes from a young woman in good health.

The V gene is TRBV5-1, the J gene TRBJ2-7, with 8 bases fitting TRBD2. The CDR3 loop spans 15 amino acids. V shed 1 base and J 3 bases; nucleotides not matched to a gene: 6. The germline gives CDR1 SGHRS, CDR2 YFSETQ. The CDR3 region is CASSLQSGSLYEQYF. The CDR3 bases are TGCGCCAGCAGCTTGCAGAGCGGGAGCCTCTACGAGCAGTACTTC.

The rearrangement joins TRBV27 to TRBJ2-6; 8 bases line up with TRBD1. V shed 6 bases, J shed 4 bases, and the junction held 14 bases outside the gene matches. CDR1 is MNHEY and CDR2 is SMNVEV in the germline V gene (reference sequence). The CDR3 has 18 residues. The CDR3 reads CASSHRTGKVRGANVLTF. Written as DNA, the CDR3 is TGTGCCAGCAGCCATAGGACAGGGAAGGTAAGAGGGGCCAACGTCCTGACTTTC.

This clone came up a few times. The chain combines TRBV5-1 with TRBJ2-2; TRBD1 matches 7 bases. There are 15 residues in the CDR3. The germline V gene has CDR1 SGHRS and CDR2 YFSETQ. J gave up 3 bases and V 2 bases, and 4 bases lay outside the gene matches. CDR3 residues: CASSFADRDTGELFF. The DNA for the CDR3 is TGCGCCAGCAGCTTCGCAGACAGGGACACCGGGGAGCTGTTTTTT.

This clone showed up just once. This sequence joins TRBV28 and TRBJ1-1; D gene unclear. The length of the CDR3 is 17 residues. V lost 3 bases, J lost 0 bases, and 17 bases lay in between. Looked up from germline, CDR1 is MDHEN and CDR2 is SYDVKM. CDR3 residues: CASSLGRTWNLNTEAFF. The CDR3 region has the DNA TGTGCCAGCAGTTTGGGTCGTACCTGGAATCTGAACACTGAAGCTTTCTTT.

The chain couples TRBV9 to TRBJ2-2; the D gene could be TRBD1 or TRBD2 (6 bases each). The CDR3 consists of 19 residues. In germline, CDR1 is SGDLS, CDR2 YYNGEE. Trimming shortened V by 0 bases and J by 0 bases, and 18 bases separated the two germline ends. CDR3 nucleotides: TGTGCCAGCAGCGTAGGTCAAGGGGGGCTCCAAACGAACACCGGGGAGCTGTTTTTT. It encodes CASSVGQGGLQTNTGELFF.

The chain joins TRBV14 to TRBJ2-1; either TRBD1 or TRBD2 may supply D (5 bases each). Trimming took off 2 bases at V and 14 bases at J, with 16 bases between the two ends. The CDR3 has 13 residues. CDR1 and CDR2 (germline): SGHDN, FVKESK. CDR3 sequence: CASSQLPGTEKFF. For the CDR3, the DNA is TGTGCCAGCAGCCAACTACCCGGGACCGAGAAGTTCTTC.

The chain employs TRBV27 and TRBJ2-2; D is possibly TRBD1 (6 bases). The V gene's germline CDR1 is MNHEY and CDR2 SMNVEV (reference sequence). The V and J ends lost 10 bases and 7 bases respectively, with 22 bases between them. The CDR3 has 15 amino acids. CDR3 residues: CATRRGQGKNGELFF. The CDR3, as DNA: TGTGCCACCAGACGCGGCCAGGGGAAGAACGGGGAGCTGTTTTTT.